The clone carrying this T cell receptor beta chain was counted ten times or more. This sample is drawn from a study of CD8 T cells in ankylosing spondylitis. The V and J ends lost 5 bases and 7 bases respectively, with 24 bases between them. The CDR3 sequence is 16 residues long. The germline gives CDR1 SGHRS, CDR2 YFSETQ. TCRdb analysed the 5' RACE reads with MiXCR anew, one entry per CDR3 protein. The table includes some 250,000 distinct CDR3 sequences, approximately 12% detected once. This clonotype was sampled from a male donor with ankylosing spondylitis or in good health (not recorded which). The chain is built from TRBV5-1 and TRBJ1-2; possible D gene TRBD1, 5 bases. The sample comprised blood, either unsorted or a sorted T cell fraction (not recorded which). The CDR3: CASSPSPSARGRGYTF. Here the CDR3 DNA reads TGCGCCAGCAGTCCCTCTCCCTCAGCGAGGGGCCGTGGCTACACCTTC.